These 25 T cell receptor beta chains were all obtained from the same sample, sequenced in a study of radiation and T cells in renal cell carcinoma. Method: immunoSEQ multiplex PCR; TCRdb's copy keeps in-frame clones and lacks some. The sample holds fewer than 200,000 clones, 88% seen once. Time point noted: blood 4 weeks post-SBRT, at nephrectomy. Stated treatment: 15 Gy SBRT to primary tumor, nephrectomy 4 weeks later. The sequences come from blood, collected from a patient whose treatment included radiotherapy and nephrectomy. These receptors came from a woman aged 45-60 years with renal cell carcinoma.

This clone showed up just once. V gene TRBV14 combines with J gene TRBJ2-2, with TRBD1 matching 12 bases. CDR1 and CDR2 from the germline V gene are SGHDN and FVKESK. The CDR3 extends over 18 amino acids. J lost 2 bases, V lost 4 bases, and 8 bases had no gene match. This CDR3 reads CASSPRDRGLKNTGELFF. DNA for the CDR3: TGTGCCAGCAGCCCCCGGGACAGGGGGCTGAAAAACACCGGGGAGCTGTTTTTT. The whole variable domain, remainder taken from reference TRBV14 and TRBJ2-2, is EAGVTQFPSHSVIEKGQTVTLRCDPISGHDNLYWYRRVMGKEIKFLLHFVKESKQDESGMPNNRFLAERTGGTYSTLKVQPAELEDSGVYFCASSPRDRGLKNTGELFFGEGSRLTVL.

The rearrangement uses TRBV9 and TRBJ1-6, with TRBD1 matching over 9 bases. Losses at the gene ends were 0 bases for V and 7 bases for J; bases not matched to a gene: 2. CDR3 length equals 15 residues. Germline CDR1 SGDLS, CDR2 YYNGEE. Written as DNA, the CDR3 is TGTGCCAGCAGCGTAGACACAGGGGGCAATTCACCCCTCCACTTT. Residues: CASSVDTGGNSPLHF.

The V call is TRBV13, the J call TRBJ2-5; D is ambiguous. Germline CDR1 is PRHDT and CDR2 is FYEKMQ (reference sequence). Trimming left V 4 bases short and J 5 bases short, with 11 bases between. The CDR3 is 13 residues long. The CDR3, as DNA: TGTGCCAGCAGCTCTCCCCCGGAGGAGACCCAGTACTTC. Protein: CASSSPPEETQYF.

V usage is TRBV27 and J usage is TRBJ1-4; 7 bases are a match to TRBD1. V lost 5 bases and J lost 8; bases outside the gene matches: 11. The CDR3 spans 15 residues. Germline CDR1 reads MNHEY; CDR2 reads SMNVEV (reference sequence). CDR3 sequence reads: CASSVLTGMGEKLFF. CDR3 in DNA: TGTGCCAGCAGTGTATTGACAGGGATGGGAGAAAAACTGTTTTTT.

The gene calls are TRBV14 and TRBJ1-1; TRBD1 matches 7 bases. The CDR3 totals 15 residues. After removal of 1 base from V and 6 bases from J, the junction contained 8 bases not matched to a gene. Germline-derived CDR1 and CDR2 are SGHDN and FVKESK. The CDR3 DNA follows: TGTGCCAGCAGCCAAGGAGGAGGGGGCAGGGCTGAAGCTTTCTTT. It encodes CASSQGGGGRAEAFF.

The CDR3 region has the DNA TGTGCCAGCAGTGGGGACAGTAGCAATCAGCCCCAGCATTTT. This translates into CASSGDSSNQPQHF. The chain recombines TRBV6-5 with TRBJ1-5; TRBD1 matches 7 bases. The CDR3 totals 14 residues. Germline CDR1 is MNHEY and CDR2 is SVGAGI. Trimming removed 5 bases from V and 0 bases from J; junction bases left unmatched: 1.

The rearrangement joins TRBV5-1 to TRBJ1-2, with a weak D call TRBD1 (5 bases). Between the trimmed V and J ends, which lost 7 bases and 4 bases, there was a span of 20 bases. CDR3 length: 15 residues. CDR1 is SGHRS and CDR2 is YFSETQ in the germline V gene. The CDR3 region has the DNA TGCGCCAGCCGGATACAGGTCCGTATAGGCTATGGCTACACCTTC. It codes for CASRIQVRIGYGYTF.

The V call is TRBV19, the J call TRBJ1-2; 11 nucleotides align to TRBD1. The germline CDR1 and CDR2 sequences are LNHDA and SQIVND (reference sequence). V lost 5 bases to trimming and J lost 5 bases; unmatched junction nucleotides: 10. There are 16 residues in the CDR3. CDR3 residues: CASSSPGTGGSYGYTF. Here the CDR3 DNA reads TGTGCCAGTAGTTCGCCCGGGACAGGGGGTAGTTATGGCTACACCTTC.

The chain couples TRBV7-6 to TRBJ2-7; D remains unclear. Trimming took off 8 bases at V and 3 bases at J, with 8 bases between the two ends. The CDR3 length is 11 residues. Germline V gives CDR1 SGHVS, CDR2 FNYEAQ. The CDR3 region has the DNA TGTGCCAGCTCCGTAGACTACGAGCAGTACTTC. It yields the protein CASSVDYEQYF.

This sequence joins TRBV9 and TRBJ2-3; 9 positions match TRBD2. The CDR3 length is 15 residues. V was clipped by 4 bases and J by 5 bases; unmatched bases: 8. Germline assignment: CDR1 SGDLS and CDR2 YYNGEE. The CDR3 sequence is CASSPSGRGGDTQYF. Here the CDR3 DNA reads TGTGCCAGCAGCCCCTCGGGGCGGGGGGGAGATACGCAGTATTTT. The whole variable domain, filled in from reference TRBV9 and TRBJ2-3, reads DSGVTQTPKHLITATGQRVTLRCSPRSGDLSVYWYQQSLDQGLQFLIQYYNGEERAKGNILERFSAQQFPDLHSELNLSSLELGDSALYFCASSPSGRGGDTQYFGPGTRLTVL.

The CDR3 sequence is CASSKGTGKAKNIQYF. CDR3 nucleotides: TGTGCCAGCAGCAAGGGGACAGGGAAAGCCAAAAACATTCAGTACTTC. The J gene is TRBJ2-4, the V gene TRBV7-9, with 9 positions matching TRBD1. V dropped 5 bases and J dropped 0; count of bases not matched to a gene: 5. The CDR3 has 16 residues. Germline V gene data show CDR1 as SEHNR and CDR2 as FQNEAQ (reference sequence).

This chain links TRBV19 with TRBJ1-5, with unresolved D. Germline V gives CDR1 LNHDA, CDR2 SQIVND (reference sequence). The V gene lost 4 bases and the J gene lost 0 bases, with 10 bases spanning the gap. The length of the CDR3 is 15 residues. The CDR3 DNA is TGTGCCAGTAGTACTGTGGGGAATAGCAATCAGCCCCAGCATTTT. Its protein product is CASSTVGNSNQPQHF.

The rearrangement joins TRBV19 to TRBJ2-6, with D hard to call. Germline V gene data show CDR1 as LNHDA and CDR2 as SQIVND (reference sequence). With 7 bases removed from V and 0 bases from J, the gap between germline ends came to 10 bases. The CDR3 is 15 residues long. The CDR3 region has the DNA TGTGCCAGTAACGAGATCGGCTCTGGGGCCAACGTCCTGACTTTC. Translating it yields CASNEIGSGANVLTF.

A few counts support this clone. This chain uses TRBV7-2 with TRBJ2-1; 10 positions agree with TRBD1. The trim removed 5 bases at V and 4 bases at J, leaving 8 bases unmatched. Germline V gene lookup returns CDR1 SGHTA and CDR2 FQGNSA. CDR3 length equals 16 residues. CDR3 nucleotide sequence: TGTGCCAGCAGCCCGACCTGGACAGGGGGATACAATGAGCAGTTCTTC. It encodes CASSPTWTGGYNEQFF.

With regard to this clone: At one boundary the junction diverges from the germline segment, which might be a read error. CDR3 loop: CASSLGGAGGETQYF. The CDR3 bases are TGTGCTAGCAGCTTAGGGGGTGCGGGAGGTGAGACCCAGTACTTC. The chain has TRBV7-7 and TRBJ2-5, with 8 bases that match TRBD2. The length of the CDR3 is 15 residues. CDR1 SSHAT and CDR2 FNYEAQ come from the germline V gene (reference sequence).

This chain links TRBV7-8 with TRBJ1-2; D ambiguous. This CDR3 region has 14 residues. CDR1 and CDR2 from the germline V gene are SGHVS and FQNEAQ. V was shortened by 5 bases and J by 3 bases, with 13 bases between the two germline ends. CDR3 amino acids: CASSPTRGHYGYTF. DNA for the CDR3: TGTGCCAGCAGCCCAACGCGAGGGCACTATGGCTACACCTTC.

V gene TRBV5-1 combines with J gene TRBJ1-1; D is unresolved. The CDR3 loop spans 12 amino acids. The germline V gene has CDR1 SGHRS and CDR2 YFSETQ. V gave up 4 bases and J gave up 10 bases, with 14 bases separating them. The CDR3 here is CASSDTTHPAFF. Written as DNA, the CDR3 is TGCGCCAGCAGCGACACTACTCACCCAGCTTTCTTT.

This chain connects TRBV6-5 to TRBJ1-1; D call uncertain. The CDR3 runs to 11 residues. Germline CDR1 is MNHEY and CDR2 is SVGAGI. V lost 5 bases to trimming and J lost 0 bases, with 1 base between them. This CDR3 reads CASSVNTEAFF. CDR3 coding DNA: TGTGCCAGCAGTGTGAACACTGAAGCTTTCTTT.

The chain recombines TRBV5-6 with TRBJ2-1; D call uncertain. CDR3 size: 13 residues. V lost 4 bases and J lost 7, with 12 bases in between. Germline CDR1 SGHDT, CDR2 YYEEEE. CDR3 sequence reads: CASSPSLLNEQFF. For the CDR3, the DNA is TGTGCCAGCAGCCCCTCCCTTTTGAATGAGCAGTTCTTC. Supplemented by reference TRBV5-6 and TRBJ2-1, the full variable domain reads DAGVTQSPTHLIKTRGQQVTLRCSPKSGHDTVSWYQQALGQGPQFIFQYYEEEERQRGNFPDRFSGHQFPNYSSELNVNALLLGDSALYLCASSPSLLNEQFFGPGTRLTVL.

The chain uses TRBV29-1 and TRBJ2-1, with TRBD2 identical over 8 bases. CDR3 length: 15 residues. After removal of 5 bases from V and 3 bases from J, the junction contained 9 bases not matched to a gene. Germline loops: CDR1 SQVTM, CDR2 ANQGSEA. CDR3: CSVHGGAGVYNEQFF. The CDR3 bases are TGCAGCGTTCATGGTGGAGCGGGGGTCTACAATGAGCAGTTCTTC.

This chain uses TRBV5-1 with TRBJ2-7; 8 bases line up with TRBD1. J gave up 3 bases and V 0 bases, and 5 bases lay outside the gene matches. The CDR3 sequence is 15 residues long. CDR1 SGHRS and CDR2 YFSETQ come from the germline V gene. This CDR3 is CASSLALGQGYEQYF. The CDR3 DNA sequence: TGCGCCAGCAGCTTGGCTCTTGGACAGGGCTACGAGCAGTACTTC. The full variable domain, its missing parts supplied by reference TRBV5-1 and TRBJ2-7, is KAGVTQTPRYLIKTRGQQVTLSCSPISGHRSVSWYQQTPGQGLQFLFEYFSETQRNKGNFPGRFSGRQFSNSRSEMNVSTLELGDSALYLCASSLALGQGYEQYFGPGTRLTVT.

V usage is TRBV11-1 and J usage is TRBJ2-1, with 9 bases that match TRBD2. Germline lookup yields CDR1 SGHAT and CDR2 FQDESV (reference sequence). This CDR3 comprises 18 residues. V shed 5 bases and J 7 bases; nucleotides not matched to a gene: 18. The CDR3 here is CASSLYGLRRGGSNEQFF. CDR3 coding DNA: TGTGCCAGCAGCCTTTATGGGTTAAGGCGGGGGGGCTCTAATGAGCAGTTCTTC.

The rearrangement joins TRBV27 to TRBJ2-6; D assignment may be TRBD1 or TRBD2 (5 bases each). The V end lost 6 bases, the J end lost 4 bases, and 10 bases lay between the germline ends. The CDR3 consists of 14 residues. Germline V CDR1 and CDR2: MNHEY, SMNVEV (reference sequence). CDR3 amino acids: CASRPWGGANVLTF. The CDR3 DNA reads TGTGCCAGCAGGCCCTGGGGGGGGGCCAACGTCCTGACTTTC. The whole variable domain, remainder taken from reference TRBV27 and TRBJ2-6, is EAQVTQNPRYLITVTGKKLTVTCSQNMNHEYMSWYRQDPGLGLRQIYYSMNVEVTDKGDVPEGYKVSRKEKRNFPLILESPSPNQTSLYFCASRPWGGANVLTFGAGSRLTVL.

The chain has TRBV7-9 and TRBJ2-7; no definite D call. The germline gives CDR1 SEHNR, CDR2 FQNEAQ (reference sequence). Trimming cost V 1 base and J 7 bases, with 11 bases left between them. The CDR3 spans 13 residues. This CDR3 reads CASSLVGTKEQYF. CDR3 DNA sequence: TGTGCCAGCAGCTTAGTTGGCACAAAGGAGCAGTACTTC.

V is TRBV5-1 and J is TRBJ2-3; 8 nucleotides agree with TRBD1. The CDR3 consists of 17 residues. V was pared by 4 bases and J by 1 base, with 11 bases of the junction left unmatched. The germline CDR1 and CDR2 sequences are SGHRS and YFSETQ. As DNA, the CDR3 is TGCGCCAGCAGCATCACCCCGGACAGGGCGGGCACAGATACGCAGTATTTT. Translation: CASSITPDRAGTDTQYF.